This T cell receptor beta chain appears in the sequencing data of a study of regulatory T cells in long-lasting Graves disease (dated by TCRdb to the early 2020s). Background on the whole study: Persistent Graves' disease meant more than 5 years of antithyroid drug treatment with TSH receptor autoantibodies that stayed positive. This study used TCR sequencing and RNA sequencing of peripheral blood to compare persistent Graves' disease patients against newly diagnosed Graves' disease patients. The study was registered as a clinical trial and conducted in China. A total of around 35 samples underwent TCR sequencing, from roughly 13 patients with persistent Graves' disease and about 20 patients with newly diagnosed Graves' disease. Persistent Graves' disease patients in the clinical cohort had taken antithyroid drugs for roughly ten years on average. Broader findings and caveats from the paper: Persistent disease showed preferential use of TRBV28, TRBJ1-2 and TRBJ2-5, whereas newly diagnosed disease favored TRBV20-1 and TRBJ2-1. The authors noted that the small sample size was a limitation that may lower accuracy. More public clonotypes were shared among persistent patients (under 3,000) than among newly diagnosed patients (roughly 1,000). Peripheral blood alone was examined, since thyroid tissue, which constituted the primary lesion, could not be accessed. Only the TCR beta chain was sequenced and analyzed. Compared with newly diagnosed patients, patients with persistent Graves' disease had lower TCR Shannon entropy and fewer highly expanded clones, which suggests clonal expansion.

The time point label, read with the paper, signifies: persistent/refractory GD, antithyroid drugs over 5 years with positive TRAb. For both TCR sequencing and RNA sequencing, RNA was extracted from PBMCs using TRIzol. The diagnosis of Graves' disease followed American Thyroid Association guidelines. Patients were recruited from an endocrinology department in Xi'an, China. Each patient gave approximately 10 milliliters of peripheral blood, collected in an EDTA anticoagulant tube. Ficoll Paque Plus density gradient separation was used to isolate PBMCs, and no additional T cell sorting was done. An Agilent 2100 Bioanalyzer and agarose gel were used to check RNA quality, while a NanoDrop 2000 measured RNA concentration. Taken from the germline V gene, the CDR1 and CDR2 loops are MNHGY and SVAAGI. V and J lose 3 bases and 2 bases, and a span of 14 bases separates them. From the cysteine up to the phenylalanine, the CDR3 has a length of 15 residues. Solely the CDR3 DNA is kept, with 45 bases framed from the first base.

The library was prepared using multiplex PCR. Sequencing instrument: Illumina HiSeq 4000. To build TCR beta libraries, CDR3 regions were amplified by Arm-PCR using iRepertoire HTBI primers. Before sequencing, the PCR products went through gel purification. In the source study's methods: Gene usage analysis of CDR3 amino acid clonotypes used the 62 TRBV and 11 to 15 TRBJ segments found across samples. Filtered high-quality paired reads were merged into contigs using COPE and FqMerger. Contigs were aligned with BLAST to IMGT TRBV, TRBD and TRBJ reference genes, and CDR3 was defined per IMGT. Highly expanded clones were defined as clonotypes with a frequency above 0.1%. Repertoire diversity was measured by Shannon entropy, and V-J evenness by the Gini coefficient. Clonotypes shared by more than one individual were considered public. TCRdb reprocessing: public reads trimmed at Q25 with fastp, clones called with MiXCR, in-frame beta chains kept. Records with the same CDR3 protein are collapsed into one entry carrying the most frequent genes and DNA. The V and J calls here are based on TCRdb, not the publication. The sample table holds over 300,000 distinct CDR3 sequences, of which less than 20% were seen once. Less than 35% of the sample lies in the top ten.

Ten or more counts support this clonotype. Its cognate antigen has yet to be identified. There are no base qualities to consult, and no much larger clone falls within one base. The origin of this receptor is a female donor with Graves disease. Here the sequenced sample was peripheral blood mononuclear cells (PBMCs), taken when the disease was refractory, from a patient treated with antithyroid drugs. The V gene is TRBV6-9 and the J gene is TRBJ2-7, with TRBD1 perhaps the D gene, on 5 matching bases. The sequence in DNA is TGTGCCAGCAGTTACGCGGCAGACAGTCCCTACGAGCAGTACTTC. This gives the protein CASSYAADSPYEQYF.